This TCR beta chain was sequenced for a study of regulatory T cells in long-lasting Graves disease. Time point of the sample: newly diagnosed GD, antithyroid drugs for less than 3 months. With RNA extracted from PBMCs as input, the TCR library was made. In this sample, this clonotype turned up many times. To make TCR beta libraries, researchers used iRepertoire HTBI primers and Arm-PCR of CDR3 regions. TCRdb fed the multiplex PCR reads into MiXCR, producing one record per CDR3 protein. The table has 400,000 to 500,000 distinct CDR3 sequences, roughly 15% seen once. Germline V gene lookup returns CDR1 SGHAT and CDR2 FQDESV (reference sequence). V gave up 6 bases and J gave up 4 bases; unmatched junction bases: 6. The CDR3 length is 14 residues. The same sample was also studied in work on T cells in Graves' hyperthyroidism and ophthalmopathy.

Specimen: peripheral blood mononuclear cells (PBMCs), collected at new diagnosis, from a patient treated with antithyroid drugs. This clonotype originated in a woman in her 30s with Graves disease. This chain links TRBV11-1 with TRBJ2-1, with TRBD1 matching 7 bases. CDR3 coding DNA: TGTGCCAGCAGTCACAGACAGGGATACAATGAGCAGTTCTTC. This codes for CASSHRQGYNEQFF.